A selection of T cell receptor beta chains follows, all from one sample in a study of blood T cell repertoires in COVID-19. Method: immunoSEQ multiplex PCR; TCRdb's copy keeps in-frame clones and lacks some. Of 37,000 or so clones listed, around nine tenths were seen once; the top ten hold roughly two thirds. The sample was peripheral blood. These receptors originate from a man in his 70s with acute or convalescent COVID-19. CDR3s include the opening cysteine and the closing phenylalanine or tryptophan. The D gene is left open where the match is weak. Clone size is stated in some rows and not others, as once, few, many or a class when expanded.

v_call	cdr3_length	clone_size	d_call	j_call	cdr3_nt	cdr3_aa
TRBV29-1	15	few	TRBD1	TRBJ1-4	TGCAGCGTTGTACTTGACAGGGGTGCTAATGAAAAACTGTTTTTT	CSVVLDRGANEKLFF
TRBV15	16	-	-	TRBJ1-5	TGTGCCACCAGCATGACCCGGGGGCCGGGAGGTCAGCCCCAGCATTTT	CATSMTRGPGGQPQHF
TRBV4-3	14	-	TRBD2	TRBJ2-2	TGCGCCAGCAGCCAAGAACTAGCGACCGGGGAGCTGTTTTTT	CASSQELATGELFF
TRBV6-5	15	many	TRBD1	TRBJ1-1	TGTGCCAGCAGTAACGCGGGGACAGGGAACACTGAAGCTTTCTTT	CASSNAGTGNTEAFF
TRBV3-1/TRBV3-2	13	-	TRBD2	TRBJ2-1	TGTGCCAGCAGCCTGGGGAGGGACAATGAGCAGTTCTTC	CASSLGRDNEQFF
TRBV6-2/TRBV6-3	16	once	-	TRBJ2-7	TGTGCCAGCAGTGCCGGCCTAGCTTCCTCCTACTACGAGCAGTACTTC	CASSAGLASSYYEQYF
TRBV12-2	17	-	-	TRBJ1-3	TGTGCAAGTCGCCATCACGACAGGCCGCCCTCTGGAAACACCATATATTTT	CASRHHDRPPSGNTIYF
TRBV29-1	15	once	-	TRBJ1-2	TGCAGCGTCTCCAGCGAGAGGGACAATCGGCATGGCTACACCTTC	CSVSSERDNRHGYTF
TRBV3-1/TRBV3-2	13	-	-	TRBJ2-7	TGTGCCAGCAGCTTCGACAGTTCCTACGAGCAGTACTTC	CASSFDSSYEQYF
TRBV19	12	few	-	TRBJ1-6	TGTGCCAGTAGTATGATAGATTCACCCCTCCACTTT	CASSMIDSPLHF
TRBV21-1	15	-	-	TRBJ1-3	TGTGCCAGCAGCAGGAAACCAGGGACTGGAAACACCATATATTTT	CASSRKPGTGNTIYF
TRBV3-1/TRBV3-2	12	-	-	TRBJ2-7	TGTGCCAGCAGCCAACCGAGGGAAAAGCAGTACTTC	CASSQPREKQYF
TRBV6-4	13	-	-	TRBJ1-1	TGTGCCAGCTCCAGAGAGGAGGGCACTGAAGCTTTCTTT	CASSREEGTEAFF
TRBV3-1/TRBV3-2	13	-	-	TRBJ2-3	TGTGCCAGCAGCCAATTCCGTTCAGATACGCAGTATTTT	CASSQFRSDTQYF
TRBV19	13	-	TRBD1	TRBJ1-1	TGTGCCAGTAGTGGGACAGGGGACACTGAAGCTTTCTTT	CASSGTGDTEAFF
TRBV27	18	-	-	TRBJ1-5	TGTGCCAGCAGTCATGGACAGCATCGGATCAATAGCAATCAGCCCCAGCATTTT	CASSHGQHRINSNQPQHF